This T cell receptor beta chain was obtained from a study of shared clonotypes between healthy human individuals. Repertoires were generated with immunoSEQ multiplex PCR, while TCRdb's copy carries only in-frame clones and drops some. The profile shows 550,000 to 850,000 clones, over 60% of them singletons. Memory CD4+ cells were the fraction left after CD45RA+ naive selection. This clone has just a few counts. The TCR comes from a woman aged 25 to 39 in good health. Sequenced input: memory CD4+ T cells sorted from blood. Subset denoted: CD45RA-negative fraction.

CDR3 nucleotides: TGTGCCATCAGTGGACAGGTCTTAAGGGGTGAAGCTTTCTTT. Translation gives CAISGQVLRGEAFF. The chain links TRBV10-3 to TRBJ1-1, with D possibly being TRBD1 (6 bases). Germline V gene lookup returns CDR1 ENHRY and CDR2 SYGVKD. Trimming removed 4 bases at V and 7 bases at J, with 16 bases between. The CDR3 covers 14 residues.